This T cell receptor beta chain originates from a study of PD-L1 blockade in urothelial cancer. Study information: Patients commenced atezolizumab at some point between 2014 and 2015, and it was given at 1,200 mg intravenously every 3 weeks.

The method was immunoSEQ multiplex PCR; TCRdb's version includes in-frame clones alone and lacks a portion of them. The sample yields approximately 70,000 clones, roughly 91% seen once. About this clone: The antigen is undetermined.

Study-wide results and limits: Pretreatment TCR clonality in blood, when below the median, was predictive of better survival.

CDR3 size: 17 residues. Between the trimmed V and J ends, which lost 0 bases and 5 bases, there was a span of 16 bases. In germline, CDR1 is LNHDA, CDR2 SQIVND (reference sequence). This rearrangement joins TRBV19 to TRBJ2-2; TRBD1 might be the D (6 bases). The starting material was PBMCs, obtained around atezolizumab (anti-PD-L1) treatment. This TCR came from a man aged 60 to 69 with urothelial cancer. The CDR3 DNA sequence: TGTGCCAGTAGTATAGATCCAGGGGCCCCTGAGACCGGGGAGCTGTTTTTT. Its protein product is CASSIDPGAPETGELFF.